A selection of T cell receptor beta chains follows, all from one sample in a study of blood T cell repertoires in COVID-19. The protocol was immunoSEQ multiplex PCR, while the TCRdb copy is restricted to in-frame clones and leaves out a portion. The sample carries under 85,000 clones, about 80% recorded once. The sequencing sample was made of peripheral blood. The receptors originated from a man younger than 40 with COVID-19, enrolled during active disease. CDR3s include the opening cysteine and the closing phenylalanine or tryptophan. The D gene is left open where the match is weak. The size entry is marked missing in some rows and otherwise reads once, few, many or a size class.

clone_size	cdr3_length	v_call	j_call	d_call	cdr3_nt	cdr3_aa
once	14	TRBV30	TRBJ2-1	TRBD2	TGTGCCTGGTCCGGGACTAGCCTCTACAATGAGCAGTTCTTC	CAWSGTSLYNEQFF
once	12	TRBV30	TRBJ1-1	-	TGTGCCTGGAGTGGGGGGAGGATTGAAGCTTTCTTT	CAWSGGRIEAFF
medium-sized	14	TRBV11-2	TRBJ2-2	-	TGTGCCAGCAGCTTAGAACGAGTATCCGGGGAGCTGTTTTTT	CASSLERVSGELFF
-	16	TRBV25-1	TRBJ1-1	-	TGTGCCAGCAGTGAATTGAGGCTGGACTTGAACACTGAAGCTTTCTTT	CASSELRLDLNTEAFF
-	14	TRBV6-5	TRBJ1-4	-	TGTGCCAGCAGACCGGTCGCAACTAATGAAAAACTGTTTTTT	CASRPVATNEKLFF
-	16	TRBV4-3	TRBJ2-7	-	TGCGCCAGCAGCCACTCAGGGGGAGGAATTAGCTACGAGCAGTACTTC	CASSHSGGGISYEQYF
-	15	TRBV4-3	TRBJ1-5	-	TGCGCCAGCAGCCAAGACATACAGATTAATCAGCCCCAGCATTTT	CASSQDIQINQPQHF
-	18	TRBV4-2	TRBJ2-5	TRBD2	TGTGCCAGCAGCCCAGAAGGGACTAGCGGGAGTAGAGAGGAGACCCAGTACTTC	CASSPEGTSGSREETQYF
-	15	TRBV6-6	TRBJ2-5	-	TGTGCCAGCAGTCGCACGGGACTCAGTCAAGAGACCCAGTACTTC	CASSRTGLSQETQYF
-	15	TRBV5-4	TRBJ2-1	-	TGTGCCAGCAGCTTGACACAGAGCTCCTACAATGAGCAGTTCTTC	CASSLTQSSYNEQFF
-	15	TRBV19	TRBJ1-2	-	TGTGCCAGTAGTCCCCGAGTAGGGGGGGACTATGGCTACACCTTC	CASSPRVGGDYGYTF
once	13	TRBV11-2	TRBJ2-7	-	TGTGCCAGCAACTCCGGACAGACCTACGAGCAGTACTTC	CASNSGQTYEQYF
-	14	TRBV29-1	TRBJ1-1	-	TGCAGCGTTGTAGTGCAGGCCGGGAACACTGAAGCTTTCTTT	CSVVVQAGNTEAFF
few	19	TRBV28	TRBJ1-5	TRBD1	TGTGCCAGCAGGCCGGCCCTCGGGACAGGGGGCTATGTCAATCAGCCCCAGCATTTT	CASRPALGTGGYVNQPQHF
-	15	TRBV5-1	TRBJ1-5	-	TGCGCCAGCAGCTTGGAAGGGGCGGGCAATCAGCCCCAGCATTTT	CASSLEGAGNQPQHF
-	14	TRBV7-2	TRBJ2-7	-	TGTGCCAGCAGGGCAGGGGGGAGCTCCTACGAGCAGTACTTC	CASRAGGSSYEQYF
-	15	TRBV28	TRBJ1-1	-	TGTGCCAGCAGTTTGGTAGGCTCCGGGATACCTGAAGCTTTCTTT	CASSLVGSGIPEAFF
-	13	TRBV19	TRBJ1-5	-	TGTGCCAGTAGTGATGGACATCCCCAGCCCCAGCATTTT	CASSDGHPQPQHF
-	14	TRBV11-3	TRBJ1-2	-	TGTGCCAGCAGCTTAGGATTTGGAGGTAAGGGCTACACCTTC	CASSLGFGGKGYTF
-	16	TRBV5-3	TRBJ2-7	TRBD1	TGTGCCAGAAGCTTAGGGGGACAGGGGAGCTCCTACGAGCAGTACTTC	CARSLGGQGSSYEQYF
-	13	TRBV6-6	TRBJ1-3	-	TGTGCCAGCAAATCGTACTCTGGAAACACCATATATTTT	CASKSYSGNTIYF
-	15	TRBV11-3	TRBJ2-7	TRBD1	TGTGCCAGCAGCTTGGAAACAGGGGCTTTCTACGAGCAGTACTTC	CASSLETGAFYEQYF
-	15	TRBV27	TRBJ2-5	TRBD1	TGTGCCAGCAGTTCGTCCGGGACAGCCCAAGAGACCCAGTACTTC	CASSSSGTAQETQYF
-	13	TRBV28	TRBJ1-1	-	TGTGCCAGCAGTTTGAGGCTGCACACTGAAGCTTTCTTT	CASSLRLHTEAFF
once	14	TRBV19	TRBJ2-7	TRBD2	TGTGCCAGTAGTAAACTAGCGGGAGACGGCGAGCAGTACTTC	CASSKLAGDGEQYF
-	15	TRBV6-6	TRBJ1-1	-	TGTGCCAGCAGTGATCGGTCGGAGGGTAACACTGAAGCTTTCTTT	CASSDRSEGNTEAFF
-	15	TRBV4-1	TRBJ2-5	TRBD2	TGCGCCAGCAGCCAAGATCTGATTAGCGGGAGGGCTGGTTACTTC	CASSQDLISGRAGYF
few	12	TRBV19	TRBJ2-1	-	TGTGCCAGTAGTAGAGTCTACAATGAGCAGTTCTTC	CASSRVYNEQFF
once	16	TRBV5-1	TRBJ2-2	-	TGCGCCAGCAGCCTTCTCGCAGGGGATGACACCGGGGAGCTGTTTTTT	CASSLLAGDDTGELFF